Listed below are T cell receptor beta chains from one sample, sequenced in a study of blood T cell repertoires in COVID-19. Sequenced by immunoSEQ multiplex PCR; TCRdb stores in-frame clones only, minus some. This table holds around 140,000 clones, 84% found once. The sample comprised peripheral blood. The source is a human donor in a cohort sampled during active COVID-19. Both conserved end residues are part of each CDR3. D genes are given only for firm matches. Some rows mark clone size as missing; the rest say once, few, many or name a class of expanded clone.

j_call d_call v_call clone_size cdr3_aa cdr3_nt
TRBJ2-3 . TRBV29-1 . CSVDLADTQYF TGCAGCGTTGACTTAGCAGATACGCAGTATTTT
TRBJ1-2 . TRBV29-1 few CSVRTGGGYTF TGCAGCGTCCGCACGGGGGGTGGCTACACCTTC
TRBJ2-1 TRBD2 TRBV19 . CASRERGGRYEQFF TGTGCCAGTAGAGAGCGGGGGGGCCGCTATGAGCAGTTCTTC
TRBJ2-3 TRBD2 TRBV6-2/TRBV6-3 . CASSYSRLAGIITDTQYF TGTGCCAGCAGTTACTCGAGGCTAGCGGGAATAATCACAGATACGCAGTATTTT
TRBJ1-1 . TRBV29-1 . CSVRSEATEAFF TGCAGCGTTCGATCAGAGGCCACTGAAGCTTTCTTT
TRBJ2-5 TRBD1 TRBV27 . CASSTGTGGLQTQYF TGTGCCAGCAGTACCGGGACAGGGGGCTTACAAACCCAGTACTTC
TRBJ1-1 TRBD1 TRBV10-3 . CAISDGQGGGTEAFF TGTGCCATCAGTGACGGACAGGGGGGAGGAACTGAAGCTTTCTTT
TRBJ2-5 . TRBV19 . CASTKTGSTETQYF TGTGCCAGTACCAAGACAGGATCCACAGAGACCCAGTACTTC
TRBJ1-1 . TRBV5-1 . CASSLESAPGDTEAFF TGCGCCAGCAGCTTGGAGTCCGCCCCGGGGGACACTGAAGCTTTCTTT
TRBJ2-3 . TRBV2 . CASSEGVGGDTQYF TGTGCCAGCAGTGAAGGAGTAGGGGGAGATACGCAGTATTTT
TRBJ1-3 . TRBV20-1 . CSASVDNSGNTIYF TGCAGTGCTAGTGTTGACAACTCTGGAAACACCATATATTTT
TRBJ1-1 TRBD1 TRBV10-3 . CASTHRGSTEAFF TGTGCCAGCACCCACAGGGGGAGTACTGAAGCTTTCTTT
TRBJ2-2 . TRBV5-1 . CASSLGGLGTNTGELFF TGCGCCAGCAGCTTGGGAGGACTGGGGACGAACACCGGGGAGCTGTTTTTT
TRBJ2-7 TRBD2 TRBV7-2 . CASSWRTSGGAGSYEQYF TGTGCCAGCAGCTGGAGGACTAGCGGGGGGGCCGGGTCCTACGAGCAGTACTTC
TRBJ1-1 . TRBV9 . CASSVEGSGSTEAFF TGTGCCAGCAGCGTAGAGGGATCTGGGAGCACTGAAGCTTTCTTT
TRBJ2-1 TRBD2 TRBV5-1 . CASSLRLAANEQFF TGCGCCAGCAGCTTGAGGCTAGCGGCAAATGAGCAGTTCTTC
TRBJ2-3 TRBD1 TRBV7-9 . CASSRSGGTGGNTQYF TGTGCCAGCAGCCGATCCGGTGGGACAGGGGGCAATACGCAGTATTTT
TRBJ2-2 TRBD1 TRBV5-1 . CASRSGTGGTGELFF TGCGCCAGCAGATCCGGGACAGGAGGCACCGGGGAGCTGTTTTTT
TRBJ2-3 . TRBV11-3 . CASSLGPGGTDTQYF TGTGCCAGCAGCTTAGGTCCGGGGGGCACAGATACGCAGTATTTT
TRBJ1-6 . TRBV4-3 . CASSQEWMTDSPLHF TGCGCCAGCAGCCAAGAGTGGATGACAGATTCACCCCTCCACTTT
TRBJ1-5 TRBD1 TRBV19 . CASRWTGDQPQHF TGTGCCAGTAGGTGGACAGGAGATCAGCCCCAGCATTTT
TRBJ2-2 . TRBV5-5 . CASSWTRDTGELFF TGTGCCAGCAGCTGGACAAGGGACACCGGGGAGCTGTTTTTT
TRBJ2-1 . TRBV19 . CASSIYRAREQFF TGTGCCAGTAGTATTTACAGGGCCCGTGAGCAGTTCTTC
TRBJ2-5 . TRBV11-3 . CASSPREQETQYF TGTGCCAGCAGCCCCCGGGAACAAGAGACCCAGTACTTC
TRBJ1-1 . TRBV5-5 . CASSLGSLGDTEAFF TGTGCCAGCAGCTTGGGATCACTAGGTGACACTGAAGCTTTCTTT
TRBJ2-1 . TRBV18 . CASSPSSPQGLEQFF TGTGCCAGCTCACCAAGTAGCCCACAGGGTCTTGAGCAGTTCTTC
TRBJ2-1 TRBD2 TRBV15 . CATSRDLAVNEQFF TGTGCCACCAGCAGAGACCTAGCGGTGAATGAGCAGTTCTTC
TRBJ2-1 . TRBV5-5 . CASSIPGGGQFF TGTGCCAGCAGCATACCGGGCGGAGGGCAGTTCTTC
TRBJ1-6 TRBD1 TRBV6-2/TRBV6-3 once CASSFRQGANSPLHF TGTGCCAGCAGCTTTAGACAGGGGGCGAATTCACCCCTCCACTTT
TRBJ1-1 TRBD1 TRBV7-9 . CASSLGGTRDRSSEAFF TGTGCCAGCAGCTTAGGAGGAACCCGGGACAGATCCAGCGAAGCTTTCTTT
TRBJ1-2 . TRBV5-4 once CASSSGGVGGYTF TGTGCCAGCAGCTCCGGAGGAGTAGGTGGCTACACCTTC
TRBJ1-1 . TRBV2 . CAFPGSTEAFF TGTGCCTTCCCGGGGAGCACTGAAGCTTTCTTT
TRBJ2-1 TRBD2 TRBV10-3 once CAISVGGGASEQFF TGTGCCATCAGTGTTGGCGGGGGGGCCAGTGAGCAGTTCTTC
TRBJ1-4 . TRBV5-1 . CASSLDGGNEKLFF TGCGCCAGCAGCTTGGACGGTGGTAATGAAAAACTGTTTTTT
TRBJ1-6 TRBD1 TRBV27 . CASRDRDNSPLHF TGTGCCAGCAGGGACAGGGATAATTCACCCCTCCACTTT
TRBJ1-1 TRBD1 TRBV9 . CASSPSTGRNTEAFF TGTGCCAGCAGCCCATCGACAGGGCGGAACACTGAAGCTTTCTTT
TRBJ2-2 TRBD2 TRBV9 once CASSVGVGAGGLGELFF TGTGCCAGCAGCGTAGGCGTCGGAGCGGGAGGGCTGGGGGAGCTGTTTTTT
TRBJ2-1 TRBD2 TRBV19 . CASSIGTSGRNEQFF TGTGCCAGTAGTATCGGGACTAGCGGGAGGAATGAGCAGTTCTTC
TRBJ1-2 . TRBV10-3 . CAISDRPTGYGYTF TGTGCCATCAGCGACAGGCCAACGGGCTATGGCTACACCTTC
TRBJ1-4 . TRBV6-5 . CATMSRQGGEKLFF TGTGCCACCATGTCCCGGCAGGGAGGGGAAAAACTGTTTTTT
TRBJ2-1 . TRBV19 . CASSPSWRSPYNEQFF TGTGCCAGTAGTCCCTCGTGGCGGTCCCCATACAATGAGCAGTTCTTC